This TCR beta chain was obtained from a study of T cells in Graves' hyperthyroidism and ophthalmopathy. Ten or more counts support this clonotype. The antigen remains unidentified. V lost 7 bases to trimming and J lost 5 bases, with 18 bases between them. The CDR3 is 15 amino acids. In germline, CDR1 is MDHEN, CDR2 SYDVKM. The study, taken as a whole, reports: Most thyroid clonotypes with frequency above 0.001 were detected in blood.

Stable Graves' hyperthyroidism meant no ophthalmopathy progression within 18 months. The authors took PBMCs from roughly 10 ml fresh peripheral blood. TCR beta CDR3 regions were amplified from RNA. The TCR CDR3 was amplified in a first-round RT-PCR using the HTBI primer set. One entry per CDR3 protein results from TCRdb running MiXCR on the multiplex PCR reads. Among more than 450,000 distinct CDR3 sequences listed, 14% were seen once. Source material: blood. The V and J genes are TRBV28 and TRBJ1-5; tentative D call: TRBD1 (6 bases). The receptor's source is a woman between 40 and 55 years old with Graves' hyperthyroidism. The CDR3 DNA sequence: TGTGCCAGCACCTCCCCCAAGGCAGGGGATCAGCCCCAGCATTTT. Its translation: CASTSPKAGDQPQHF.